This T cell receptor beta chain is drawn from a study of regulatory T cells in long-lasting Graves disease. This clonotype was counted many times. As yet, its antigen is unknown. Germline-derived CDR1 and CDR2 are GTSNPN and SVGIG (reference sequence). V was cut by 1 base and J by 8 bases, with 14 bases left in between. The length of the CDR3 is 14 residues. Study findings and constraints: Authors noted too few samples as a limitation. Persistent Graves' cases showed lower TCR diversity than newly diagnosed cases. New patients shared 966 public clonotypes, and persistent patients shared more, with about 2,500.

Time point noted: persistent/refractory GD, antithyroid drugs over 5 years with positive TRAb. RNA from PBMCs was the source of the TCR library. CDR3 regions were amplified by Arm-PCR using iRepertoire HTBI primers to build TCR beta libraries. As handled by the study authors: Sequenced samples collectively carried under 75 TRBV and 15 or so TRBJ segments. TCRdb re-called the multiplex PCR reads through MiXCR, storing one row per CDR3 protein. TCRdb, not the original authors, processed these V and J calls. The sample includes 300,000 or so distinct CDR3 sequences, less than 20% of them seen just once.

This specimen was peripheral blood mononuclear cells (PBMCs), taken when the disease was refractory, from a patient treated with antithyroid drugs. The source of this sequence is a female donor with Graves disease. This rearrangement joins TRBV30 to TRBJ1-4; a possible D gene is TRBD1 (6 bases). CDR3: CAWSGQDSWEKLFF. For the CDR3, the DNA is TGTGCCTGGAGTGGACAGGATTCCTGGGAAAAACTGTTTTTT.